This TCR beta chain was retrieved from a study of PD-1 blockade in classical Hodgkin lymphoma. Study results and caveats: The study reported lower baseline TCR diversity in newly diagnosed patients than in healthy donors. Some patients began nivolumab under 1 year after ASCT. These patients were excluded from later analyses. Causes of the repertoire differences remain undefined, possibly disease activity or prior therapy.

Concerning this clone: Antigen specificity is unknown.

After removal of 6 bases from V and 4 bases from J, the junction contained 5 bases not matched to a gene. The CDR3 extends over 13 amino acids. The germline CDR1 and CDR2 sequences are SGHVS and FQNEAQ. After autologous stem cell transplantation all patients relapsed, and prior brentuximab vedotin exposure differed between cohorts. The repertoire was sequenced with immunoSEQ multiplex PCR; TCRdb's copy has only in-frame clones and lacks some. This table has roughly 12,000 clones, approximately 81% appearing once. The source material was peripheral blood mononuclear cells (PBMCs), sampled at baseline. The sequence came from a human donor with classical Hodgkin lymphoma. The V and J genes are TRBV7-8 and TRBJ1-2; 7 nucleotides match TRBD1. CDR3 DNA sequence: TGTGCCAGCAGTCGGGGGACAGTCTATGGCTACACCTTC. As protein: CASSRGTVYGYTF. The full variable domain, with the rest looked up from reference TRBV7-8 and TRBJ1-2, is GAGVSQSPRYKVAKRGQDVALRCDPISGHVSLFWYQQALGQGPEFLTYFQNEAQLDKSGLPSDRFFAERPEGSVSTLKIQRTQQEDSAVYLCASSRGTVYGYTFGSGTRLTVV.